This entry lists 26 T cell receptor beta chains sequenced from one sample in a study of breast tumors, draining lymph nodes, adjacent tissues. TCRdb re-called the multiplex PCR reads with MiXCR, one entry per CDR3 protein. The sample includes over 200,000 distinct CDR3 sequences, approximately 29% of them seen just once. The lymph nodes were axillary draining lymph nodes from breast cancer patients. Sequencing was done on a sample of axillary lymph node tissue. The receptors were gathered from a female donor with breast cancer. Some clones in this sample may be carry-over from other donors' samples.

This clonotype was seen at least ten times. This chain's CDR3 is CASSEGLYNSPLHF. CDR3 DNA sequence: TGTGCCAGCAGTGAGGGACTGTATAATTCACCCCTCCACTTT. The chain links TRBV2 to TRBJ1-6; weak D call: TRBD1 (5 bases). CDR1 and CDR2 (germline): SNHLY, FYNNEI. The CDR3 is 14 amino acids. V was cut by 3 bases and J by 4 bases, with 7 bases left in between. The variable domain in full, with the rest retrieved from reference TRBV2 and TRBJ1-6, is EPEVTQTPSHQVTQMGQEVILRCVPISNHLYFYWYRQILGQKVEFLVSFYNNEISEKSEIFDDQFSVERPDGSNFTLKIRSTKLEDSAMYFCASSEGLYNSPLHFGNGTRLTVT.

With regard to this clonotype: The DNA is left out, because the CDR3 cannot be placed on it with certainty; the CDR3 is given as TCRdb lists it. The genes are TRBV6-1 and TRBJ1-6; no check of the table's D call, TRBD1, against the DNA was made. A total of 22 residues make up the CDR3, ends included. Per germline, CDR1 MNHNS and CDR2 SASEGT. The CDR3: CASSFSFYICSARGTGGSPLHF.

The rearrangement links TRBV12-3 or TRBV12-4 to TRBJ1-2; 8 bases align to TRBD1. This CDR3 spans 16 amino acids. The V segment lost 5 bases and the J segment 4 bases; nucleotides outside the gene matches: 12. CDR3 sequence (DNA): TGTGCCAGCAGTCCTGACTTAAGGACAGGGCTCTATGGCTACACCTTC. As protein: CASSPDLRTGLYGYTF.

This clonotype occurred a few times. The J gene is TRBJ1-1, the V gene TRBV5-1; D unclear. V gave up 2 bases and J gave up 6 bases, with 11 bases separating them. The CDR3 loop spans 13 amino acids. Germline lookup yields CDR1 SGHRS and CDR2 YFSETQ. The CDR3 loop reads CASSLGVMAEAFF. The CDR3 region has the DNA TGCGCCAGCAGCTTAGGAGTGATGGCTGAAGCTTTCTTT.

In its sample, this clonotype was seen a few times. It may be a read error: a sequence one base away is much more abundant. The V and J genes are TRBV12-3 or TRBV12-4 and TRBJ2-1, with 9 bases aligning to TRBD2. The length of the CDR3 is 14 residues. The J segment lost 5 bases and the V segment lost 7 bases, leaving 6 bases of the junction unmatched. The DNA for the CDR3 is TGTGCCAGCACCAGCACTAGCGGGCACAATGAGCAGTTCTTC. This gives the protein CASTSTSGHNEQFF.

This clonotype was counted ten times or more. This chain connects TRBV18 to TRBJ1-5, with D unclear. Germline CDR1 reads KGHSH; CDR2 reads LQKENI. The CDR3 extends over 16 amino acids. Trimming took off 2 bases at V and 6 bases at J, with 17 bases between the two ends. CDR3 nucleotides: TGTGCCAGCTCACCATGGTCGGTGGGGAGGGCTCAGCCCCAGCATTTT. This encodes CASSPWSVGRAQPQHF.

This clonotype was found many times. V is TRBV5-1 and J is TRBJ1-3; D is ambiguous. CDR1 and CDR2 (germline): SGHRS, YFSETQ. The CDR3 loop spans 13 amino acids. V lost 3 bases and J 0 bases, leaving 4 bases between the germline ends. CDR3 DNA: TGCGCCAGCAGCTACAACTCTGGAAACACCATATATTTT. Translating it yields CASSYNSGNTIYF.

This clonotype was seen a few times. This rearrangement joins TRBV10-1 to TRBJ2-1; weak D call: TRBD2 (6 bases). The germline V and J ends were trimmed by 8 bases and 3 bases, with 11 bases remaining between them. In germline, CDR1 is WNHNN, CDR2 SYGVQD (reference sequence). The CDR3 covers 13 residues. The CDR3 DNA reads as TGCGCCAGCTCTTCTAGCGTCTACAATGAGCAGTTCTTC. Its translation: CASSSSVYNEQFF.

The rearrangement joins TRBV5-1 to TRBJ1-1, with D perhaps matching TRBD1 (5 bases). Trimming removed 5 bases from V and 4 bases from J, with 15 bases in between. CDR3 length: 14 amino acids. Germline V gene sequence: CDR1 SGHRS, CDR2 YFSETQ. Here the CDR3 DNA reads TGCGCCAGCAGTTGGGGGGGAAGCGGCACTGAAGCTTTCTTT. Its translation: CASSWGGSGTEAFF. Based on the CDR3 plus reference TRBV5-1 and TRBJ1-1, the full variable domain is KAGVTQTPRYLIKTRGQQVTLSCSPISGHRSVSWYQQTPGQGLQFLFEYFSETQRNKGNFPGRFSGRQFSNSRSEMNVSTLELGDSALYLCASSWGGSGTEAFFGQGTRLTVV.

The rearrangement uses TRBV19 and TRBJ1-1; D call uncertain. V dropped 4 bases and J dropped 3 bases, with 18 bases sitting between them. The CDR3 sequence is 16 residues long. Germline loops: CDR1 LNHDA, CDR2 SQIVND (reference sequence). This CDR3 reads CASSNAGLRSDTEAFF. CDR3 sequence (DNA): TGTGCCAGTAGTAATGCAGGCCTAAGGTCGGACACTGAAGCTTTCTTT.

J is TRBJ1-1 and V is TRBV7-2, with D possibly TRBD1 on 6 matching bases. This CDR3 comprises 14 residues. Trimming removed 5 bases from V and 0 bases from J, with 10 bases in between. Germline V lookup: CDR1 SGHTA, CDR2 FQGNSA. The CDR3 reads CASSRDRLNTEAFF. The CDR3 region has the DNA TGTGCCAGCAGCCGAGACAGGTTGAACACTGAAGCTTTCTTT.

This clonotype showed up many times. The chain employs TRBV20-1 and TRBJ2-5; D is ambiguous. Germline-derived CDR1 and CDR2 are DFQATT and SNEGSKA (reference sequence). V was cut by 3 bases and J by 4 bases, with 15 bases left in between. The CDR3 length is 14 residues. The CDR3 DNA is TGCAGTGCTAGGACGCCCGGGTTACGAGAGACCCAGTACTTC. Amino acids: CSARTPGLRETQYF.

The chain joins TRBV11-2 to TRBJ1-2; D perhaps matches TRBD1 (5 bases). The CDR3 loop spans 17 amino acids. Germline V gives CDR1 SGHAT, CDR2 FQNNGV. The V gene lost 5 bases and the J gene lost 3 bases, with 22 bases spanning the gap. The CDR3 DNA reads as TGTGCCAGCAGCCTGGGACGGACCCCCGTGGGGGACTATGGCTACACCTTC. Amino acids: CASSLGRTPVGDYGYTF.

There are many counts of this clonotype. V and J are TRBV20-1 and TRBJ1-2, with D tentatively TRBD1 (5 bases). V dropped 0 bases and J dropped 8 bases, with 13 bases sitting between them. The CDR3 totals 13 residues. Per the germline V gene, CDR1 is DFQATT and CDR2 is SNEGSKA (reference sequence). Here the CDR3 DNA reads TGCAGTGCTAGAGATCAACAGGTCCAAGGCTACACCTTC. Translation gives CSARDQQVQGYTF.

This clonotype was seen ten or more times. V gene TRBV6-5 combines with J gene TRBJ1-5; D is unclear. Germline loops: CDR1 MNHEY, CDR2 SVGAGI. The CDR3 is 14 amino acids. V lost 0 bases and J lost 9, with 12 bases in between. CDR3 sequence: CASSYSKAQRPQHF. CDR3 nucleotide sequence: TGTGCCAGCAGTTACTCGAAGGCACAGAGGCCCCAGCATTTT.

This clonotype was seen ten or more times. The chain couples TRBV2 to TRBJ2-3, with TRBD2 matching 8 bases. The CDR3 covers 13 residues. The J segment lost 3 bases and the V segment lost 7 bases, leaving 3 bases of the junction unmatched. Germline V lookup: CDR1 SNHLY, CDR2 FYNNEI. CDR3 DNA sequence: TGTGCCAGCACACGGGAGGGAACAGATACGCAGTATTTT. It encodes CASTREGTDTQYF.

Many counts were recorded for this clonotype. The rearrangement uses TRBV29-1 and TRBJ2-1; D is ambiguous. The CDR3 runs to 12 residues. The V and J ends lost 1 base and 8 bases respectively, with 9 bases between them. Germline loops: CDR1 SQVTM, CDR2 ANQGSEA. Written as DNA, the CDR3 is TGCAGCGTTGAAGTACTGAGGTATGAGCAGTTCTTC. As protein: CSVEVLRYEQFF.

This clonotype has a count of ten or more. The chain has TRBV20-1 and TRBJ2-3; no reliable D call. CDR3 length: 13 residues. Germline lookup yields CDR1 DFQATT and CDR2 SNEGSKA (reference sequence). V was cut by 0 bases and J by 5 bases, with 9 bases left in between. This chain's CDR3 is CSAREGVGDTQYF. The DNA of the CDR3 is TGCAGTGCTAGAGAGGGTGTTGGAGATACGCAGTATTTT.

This clonotype came up a few times. A single base separates this from a much larger clone, so it may be a read error. The chain is built from TRBV7-2 and TRBJ2-1; TRBD2 matches 10 bases. Germline V CDR1 and CDR2: SGHTA, FQGNSA. V lost 5 bases and J lost 5; bases outside the gene matches: 9. There are 16 residues in the CDR3. CDR3 protein: CASSLGRTSGHNEQFF. The CDR3 coding sequence is TGTGCCAGCAGCCTAGGACGGACTAGCGGCCACAATGAGCAGTTCTTC.

V is TRBV27 and J is TRBJ1-1, with 7 bases aligning to TRBD1. V gave up 5 bases and J gave up 0 bases; unmatched junction bases: 6. Per the germline V gene, CDR1 is MNHEY and CDR2 is SMNVEV (reference sequence). The CDR3 sequence is 15 residues long. CDR3 sequence (DNA): TGTGCCAGCAGTCCATGGACAGGCATGAACACTGAAGCTTTCTTT. Its translation is CASSPWTGMNTEAFF.

V usage is TRBV6-1 and J usage is TRBJ2-7; perhaps TRBD2 as D (6 bases). Germline V gives CDR1 MNHNS, CDR2 SASEGT. The CDR3 loop spans 14 amino acids. Trimming pared 5 bases from V and 7 bases from J, leaving 18 bases between. Here the CDR3 DNA reads TGTGCCAGCAGTCAAATCGGGAGTGGTAGAGAGCAGTACTTC. It translates to CASSQIGSGREQYF.

Only a few counts were recorded for this clonotype. This may be a read error: a much more frequent sequence differs by one nucleotide. The chain is built from TRBV7-2 and TRBJ2-5; D might be TRBD1 or TRBD2, each matching 7 bases. There are 17 residues in the CDR3. The germline CDR1 and CDR2 sequences are SGHTA and FQGNSA. The CDR3 DNA reads TGTGCCAGCAGCTTAGCGACAGGGAGGGCCCCCCAAGAGCCCCAGTACTTC. This gives the protein CASSLATGRAPQEPQYF.

This clonotype was detected ten times or more. V gene TRBV3-1 combines with J gene TRBJ1-4; possibly TRBD1 for D (5 bases). CDR3 length equals 15 residues. V gave up 0 bases and J gave up 4 bases, with 9 bases separating them. Germline CDR1 is LGHDT and CDR2 is YNNKEL (reference sequence). DNA of the CDR3: TGTGCCAGCAGCCAAGAGGGCGGGGGTAATGAAAAACTGTTTTTT. It translates to CASSQEGGGNEKLFF. The variable domain in full, completed from reference TRBV3-1 and TRBJ1-4, reads DTAVSQTPKYLVTQMGNDKSIKCEQNLGHDTMYWYKQDSKKFLKIMFSYNNKELIINETVPNRFSPKSPDKAHLNLHINSLELGDSAVYFCASSQEGGGNEKLFFGSGTQLSVL.

The V gene is TRBV7-3, the J gene TRBJ2-1; 13 bases agree with TRBD2. V dropped 0 bases and J dropped 2; count of bases not matched to a gene: 7. The V gene's germline CDR1 is SGHTA and CDR2 FQGTGA. This CDR3 has 19 residues. The DNA for the CDR3 is TGTGCCAGCAGCTTAACGACTAGCGGGAGGTCCTCCGCCTACAATGAGCAGTTCTTC. Its protein product is CASSLTTSGRSSAYNEQFF.

This clonotype was observed many times. The chain is built from TRBV6-5 and TRBJ2-7, with D perhaps given as TRBD1 or TRBD2 (5 bases each). V was shortened by 5 bases and J by 4 bases, with 9 bases between the two germline ends. CDR3 length: 12 residues. Germline V gene lookup returns CDR1 MNHEY and CDR2 SVGAGI. CDR3 in amino acids: CASSTGGYEQYF. In DNA form, the CDR3 reads TGTGCCAGCAGTACTGGGGGATACGAGCAGTACTTC.

The chain links TRBV4-2 to TRBJ2-2; D unclear. The CDR3 spans 13 residues. Per germline, CDR1 LGHNA and CDR2 YNFKEQ. The ends were cut back, 7 bases at V and 4 bases at J, with 10 bases in the middle. CDR3 sequence reads: CASTASPTGELFF. For the CDR3, the DNA is TGTGCCAGCACCGCTAGTCCCACCGGGGAGCTGTTTTTT.